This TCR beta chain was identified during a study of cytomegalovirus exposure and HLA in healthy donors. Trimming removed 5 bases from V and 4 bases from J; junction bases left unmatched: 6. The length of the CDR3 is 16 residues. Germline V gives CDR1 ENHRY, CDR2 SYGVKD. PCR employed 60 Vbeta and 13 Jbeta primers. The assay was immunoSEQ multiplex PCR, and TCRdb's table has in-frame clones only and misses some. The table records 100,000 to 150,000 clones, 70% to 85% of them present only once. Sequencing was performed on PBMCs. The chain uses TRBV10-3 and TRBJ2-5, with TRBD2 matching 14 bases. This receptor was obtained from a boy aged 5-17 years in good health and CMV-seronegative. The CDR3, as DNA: TGTGCCATCAGTCAGGATGGACTAGCGGGAGGAGAGACCCAGTACTTC. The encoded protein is CAISQDGLAGGETQYF.